These 19 T cell receptor beta chains were all obtained from the same sample, sequenced in a study of TIL therapy for anti-PD-1-resistant metastatic lung cancer. Time point indicated: pre-treatment sample, taken before nivolumab and TIL therapy. The immunoSEQ assay was v3. Sequenced by immunoSEQ multiplex PCR; TCRdb stores in-frame clones only, minus some. The data show fewer than 65,000 clones, around four fifths seen once. The specimen comprised blood, sampled at baseline. The receptors stem from a person aged 25-79 years with non-small cell lung cancer.

This clone was observed once. This chain connects TRBV4-2 to TRBJ2-2, with 11 bases matching TRBD2. V gave up 1 base and J gave up 6 bases; unmatched junction bases: 4. The CDR3 contains 16 residues. Germline V gene lookup returns CDR1 LGHNA and CDR2 YNFKEQ. The CDR3 coding sequence is TGTGCCAGCAGCCAAGCACTAGCGGGAGTGGCCGGGGAGCTGTTTTTT. Translating it yields CASSQALAGVAGELFF.

The rearrangement joins TRBV20-1 to TRBJ2-1, with 9 bases lining up with TRBD1. Per the germline V gene, CDR1 is DFQATT and CDR2 is SNEGSKA (reference sequence). The CDR3 is made up of 11 amino acids. This CDR3 reads CRLQGAGEQFF. The CDR3 nucleotides read TGCAGATTACAGGGGGCGGGTGAGCAGTTCTTC.

This chain connects TRBV7-6 to TRBJ1-1; D may be TRBD1 (6 bases). The CDR3 contains 14 residues. Germline V gene data show CDR1 as SGHVS and CDR2 as FNYEAQ. Trimming removed 0 bases at V and 1 base at J, with 6 bases between. The CDR3 spells CASSLAGANTEAFF. The CDR3 DNA reads as TGTGCCAGCAGCTTAGCGGGGGCGAACACTGAAGCTTTCTTT.

Written as DNA, the CDR3 is TGTGCCAGCAGCTTAAATGGGGACGAGCAGTACTTC. Encoded protein: CASSLNGDEQYF. The chain links TRBV7-9 to TRBJ2-7; D unclear. This CDR3 comprises 12 residues. V lost 2 bases, J lost 5 bases, and 7 bases lay in between. The germline V gene encodes CDR1 SEHNR and CDR2 FQNEAQ (reference sequence).

The CDR3 region has the DNA TGCGCCAGCAGCCAAGTCCCCTCCCCCGGGACTGGAAACACCATATATTTT. Translated: CASSQVPSPGTGNTIYF. The chain links TRBV4-1 to TRBJ1-3; D not certain. CDR3 length: 17 residues. With 1 base removed from V and 2 bases from J, the gap between germline ends came to 15 bases. Germline CDR1 is MGHRA and CDR2 is YSYEKL.

The gene calls are TRBV28 and TRBJ2-1, with TRBD2 matching over 7 bases. Losses at the gene ends were 2 bases for V and 3 bases for J; bases not matched to a gene: 4. Germline CDR1 reads MDHEN; CDR2 reads SYDVKM. The CDR3 has 15 residues. In DNA, the CDR3 is TGTGCCAGCAGTTTAGGGGGACTATTCTACAATGAGCAGTTCTTC. It encodes CASSLGGLFYNEQFF. The variable domain in full, completed from reference TRBV28 and TRBJ2-1, reads DVKVTQSSRYLVKRTGEKVFLECVQDMDHENMFWYRQDPGLGLRLIYFSYDVKMKEKGDIPEGYSVSREKKERFSLILESASTNQTSMYLCASSLGGLFYNEQFFGPGTRLTVL.

V usage is TRBV28 and J usage is TRBJ2-3; 11 positions match TRBD2. V shed 7 bases and J 6 bases; nucleotides not matched to a gene: 9. Germline values: CDR1 MDHEN, CDR2 SYDVKM. This CDR3 spans 15 amino acids. CDR3 nucleotide sequence: TGTGCCAGCAACTTACTAGCGGGAGAATCGGATACGCAGTATTTT. It is translated as CASNLLAGESDTQYF.

This clone was counted only a few times. The gene calls are TRBV4-2 and TRBJ2-1; the D is unclear. Germline V gives CDR1 LGHNA, CDR2 YNFKEQ. Trimming removed 0 bases from V and 7 bases from J, with 10 bases in between. CDR3 length: 14 amino acids. The CDR3 is CASSQDRAANEQFF. CDR3 nucleotide sequence: TGTGCCAGCAGCCAAGATAGGGCAGCGAATGAGCAGTTCTTC.

V and J are TRBV24-1 and TRBJ2-1; 7 bases align to TRBD2. Trimming took 3 bases from V and 7 from J; bases not matched to a gene: 11. The length of the CDR3 is 16 residues. Germline-derived CDR1 and CDR2 are KGHDR and SFDVKD. CDR3 in amino acids: CATSDPLMGGSNEQFF. In DNA, the CDR3 is TGTGCCACCAGTGATCCCTTGATGGGCGGGAGTAATGAGCAGTTCTTC.

The rearrangement links TRBV3-1 (or the pseudogene TRBV3-2) to TRBJ2-1; 14 positions match TRBD2. The CDR3 sequence is 16 residues long. Germline V gives CDR1 LGHDT, CDR2 YNNKEL (reference sequence). Trimming at V came to 0 bases and at J to 8 bases, leaving 3 bases not matched to a gene. CDR3 protein: CASSQDGLAGGHEQFF. The CDR3 nucleotides read TGTGCCAGCAGCCAAGATGGACTAGCGGGGGGCCATGAGCAGTTCTTC.

The chain carries TRBV28 and TRBJ2-1; D ambiguous. Looked up from germline, CDR1 is MDHEN and CDR2 is SYDVKM. V was clipped by 6 bases and J by 7 bases, with 19 bases between them. This CDR3 is 15 amino acids long. Here the CDR3 reads CASSSRRAPWNEQFF. Here the CDR3 DNA reads TGTGCCAGCAGCTCAAGACGCGCCCCATGGAATGAGCAGTTCTTC.

This clone was observed a handful of times. This chain connects TRBV3-1 (or the pseudogene TRBV3-2) to TRBJ2-1; TRBD2 matches 13 bases. J lost 7 bases, V lost 5 bases, and 8 bases had no gene match. The germline gives CDR1 LGHDT, CDR2 YNNKEL (reference sequence). The CDR3 is 16 amino acids. The chain's CDR3 is CASSGGLAGRVNEQFF. CDR3 sequence (DNA): TGTGCCAGCAGCGGGGGACTAGCGGGGCGGGTGAATGAGCAGTTCTTC.

The rearrangement links TRBV5-1 to TRBJ2-5; D not certain. Germline V lookup: CDR1 SGHRS, CDR2 YFSETQ. The length of the CDR3 is 15 residues. V shed 4 bases and J shed 7 bases, with 20 bases lying between them. The CDR3 reads CASSPARQTRGTQYF. The CDR3 region has the DNA TGCGCCAGCAGCCCGGCTAGGCAGACACGTGGGACCCAGTACTTC.

The rearrangement joins TRBV30 to TRBJ2-3, with D unresolved. The CDR3 loop spans 13 amino acids. Germline assignment: CDR1 GTSNPN and CDR2 SVGIG (reference sequence). The V end lost 5 bases, the J end lost 4 bases, and 13 bases lay between the germline ends. The CDR3 bases are TGTGCCTGGGCTGTAGGGATTTCAGATACGCAGTATTTT. Residues: CAWAVGISDTQYF.

The rearrangement uses TRBV5-3 and TRBJ1-4; 8 nucleotides match TRBD1. TRBV5-3 qualifies as an ORF whose function is uncertain. Trimming took 4 bases from V and 7 from J; bases not matched to a gene: 6. This CDR3 spans 14 amino acids. The CDR3 reads CARSPDRGCEKLFF. DNA for the CDR3: TGTGCCAGAAGCCCTGACAGGGGTTGTGAAAAACTGTTTTTT.

This chain joins TRBV19 and TRBJ2-5; 7 bases map to TRBD1. The length of the CDR3 is 15 residues. V dropped 7 bases and J dropped 1; count of bases not matched to a gene: 9. From germline, CDR1 is LNHDA and CDR2 SQIVND (reference sequence). The CDR3 region has the DNA TGTGCCAGTACCCCCGGACAGGTACTCCAAGAGACCCAGTACTTC. Translated: CASTPGQVLQETQYF.

This chain connects TRBV12-5 to TRBJ1-1; maybe TRBD1 (5 bases). The CDR3 is made up of 15 amino acids. The V end was cut by 5 bases, the J end by 4 bases, with 17 bases between. In germline, CDR1 is LGHNT, CDR2 FRNRAP. CDR3 bases: TGTGCTAGTGGTCTATCCCTCGGGGGTCCCACTGAAGCTTTCTTT. Protein: CASGLSLGGPTEAFF. Using reference TRBV12-5 and TRBJ1-1 for the parts outside the CDR3, the full variable domain is DARVTQTPRHKVTEMGQEVTMRCQPILGHNTVFWYRQTMMQGLELLAYFRNRAPLDDSGMPKDRFSAEMPDATLATLKIQPSEPRDSAVYFCASGLSLGGPTEAFFGQGTRLTVV.

The chain links TRBV7-9 to TRBJ1-6; TRBD1 might be the D (5 bases). The CDR3 covers 18 residues. The germline V gene has CDR1 SEHNR and CDR2 FQNEAQ (reference sequence). Trimming removed 4 bases from V and 0 bases from J, with 16 bases in between. The CDR3 loop reads CASSSPRQRSSYNSPLHF. The CDR3 DNA is TGTGCCAGCAGCTCTCCCAGACAGCGAAGCTCCTATAATTCACCCCTCCACTTT. Supplemented by reference TRBV7-9 and TRBJ1-6, the full variable domain reads DTGVSQNPRHKITKRGQNVTFRCDPISEHNRLYWYRQTLGQGPEFLTYFQNEAQLEKSRLLSDRFSAERPKGSFSTLEIQRTEQGDSAMYLCASSSPRQRSSYNSPLHFGNGTRLTVT.

The V call is TRBV9, the J call TRBJ2-1; 13 positions agree with TRBD2. V gave up 4 bases and J gave up 5 bases; unmatched junction bases: 3. Germline lookup yields CDR1 SGDLS and CDR2 YYNGEE. The CDR3 is made up of 15 amino acids. CDR3 DNA: TGTGCCAGCAGCAAGACTAGCGGGGGGAACAATGAGCAGTTCTTC. Protein sequence: CASSKTSGGNNEQFF.